This TCR beta chain was obtained from a study of blood T cell repertoires in COVID-19. Looking at the study overall: PBMCs, B-cell-depleted T cells, or T cells provided the cDNA or gDNA that made up the material.

Germline V gene sequence: CDR1 SGHTA, CDR2 FQGNSA. The CDR3 has 17 amino acids. V was cut by 5 bases and J by 0 bases, with 14 bases left in between. Authors' data handling: Cell counts per sample came from amplifying reference gene primers. Data came from immunoSEQ multiplex PCR; TCRdb stores just in-frame clones and leaves some out. V, J and clone size derive from that table, while D and trimming were established from the DNA sequence. Of 90,000 to 120,000 clones listed, approximately 89% are singletons. This clone was found once. This clonotype was obtained from a man between 50 and 59 years old with active or convalescent COVID-19. The source material was peripheral blood. This chain uses TRBV7-2 with TRBJ1-6; D possibly corresponds to TRBD1 (6 bases). CDR3 coding DNA: TGTGCCAGCAGCCCCCGAGGGGGTAGCTCCTATAATTCACCCCTCCACTTT. It translates to CASSPRGGSSYNSPLHF.